Below, 10 T cell receptor beta chains from the same sample are listed, as sequenced in a study of shared clonotypes between healthy human individuals. The method was immunoSEQ multiplex PCR; TCRdb's version includes in-frame clones alone and lacks a portion of them. This sample has about a million clones; about 76% occur once, and the top ten carry approximately 1.5%. Sequencing input: memory CD4+ T cells sorted from blood. Subset: CD45RA-negative fraction. These receptors originate from a man between 18 and 29 years old in good health.

The chain recombines TRBV2 with TRBJ2-4; 7 nucleotides line up with TRBD1. This CDR3 has 15 residues. CDR1 is SNHLY and CDR2 is FYNNEI in the germline V gene. V was pared by 5 bases and J by 0 bases, with 4 bases of the junction left unmatched. The DNA for the CDR3 is TGTGCCAGCAGTAAGGGACAGCTAGCCAAAAACATTCAGTACTTC. Its translation: CASSKGQLAKNIQYF.

The chain's CDR3 is CASSPPGTGRHEQYF. CDR3 bases: TGTGCCAGCAGCCCCCCCGGGACAGGGAGGCACGAGCAGTACTTC. The chain couples TRBV9 to TRBJ2-7; 9 bases line up with TRBD1. The CDR3 runs 15 residues. In germline, CDR1 is SGDLS, CDR2 YYNGEE. Unmatched junction bases numbered 10, after V lost 4 bases and J lost 5 bases.

The chain carries TRBV10-3 and TRBJ2-2; 16 bases fit TRBD2. This CDR3 contains 20 residues. After removal of 8 bases from V and 0 bases from J, the junction contained 12 bases not matched to a gene. Germline values: CDR1 ENHRY, CDR2 SYGVKD. The CDR3 DNA reads as TGTGCCATCGGGACTAGCGGGGGGGCTAGTTTTGCCTCGAACACCGGGGAGCTGTTTTTT. Amino acids: CAIGTSGGASFASNTGELFF.

Concerning this clone: Different DNA sequences within this sample yield the same CDR3. This CDR3 is CASSPLYEQYF. In DNA, the CDR3 is TGTGCCAGCAGCCCATTGTACGAGCAGTACTTC. The chain combines TRBV7-9 with TRBJ2-7; D remains ambiguous. V gave up 5 bases and J gave up 4 bases, with 6 bases separating them. The CDR3 loop spans 11 amino acids. CDR1 and CDR2 (germline): SEHNR, FQNEAQ (reference sequence).

This rearrangement joins TRBV7-6 to TRBJ1-5; the match to TRBD1 covers 7 bases. The CDR3 totals 14 residues. J was trimmed by 3 bases and V by 5 bases; bases with no gene match: 4. Per germline, CDR1 SGHVS and CDR2 FNYEAQ. The CDR3 region is CASSRGQVNQPQHF. CDR3 nucleotides: TGTGCCAGCAGCCGTGGACAGGTCAATCAGCCCCAGCATTTT.

This clone was detected only a few times. The chain links TRBV9 to TRBJ2-1; 10 nucleotides align to TRBD1. CDR1 is SGDLS, CDR2 YYNGEE, per germline. This CDR3 is built from 19 residues. The junction had 9 bases not matched to a gene; V was cut back by 0 bases and J by 0 bases. DNA for the CDR3: TGTGCCAGCAGCGTAGGGCAAGGGGACAGGGGTTTCTCCTACAATGAGCAGTTCTTC. Translating it yields CASSVGQGDRGFSYNEQFF. Variable domain in full (rest from reference TRBV9 and TRBJ2-1): DSGVTQTPKHLITATGQRVTLRCSPRSGDLSVYWYQQSLDQGLQFLIQYYNGEERAKGNILERFSAQQFPDLHSELNLSSLELGDSALYFCASSVGQGDRGFSYNEQFFGPGTRLTVL.

The genes are TRBV30 and TRBJ2-3, with D maybe TRBD1 (5 bases). The CDR3 has 12 residues. The germline V gene encodes CDR1 GTSNPN and CDR2 SVGIG (reference sequence). V was trimmed by 2 bases and J by 8 bases, leaving 11 bases between them. CDR3 sequence reads: CAWSPAGSTQYF. DNA of the CDR3: TGTGCCTGGAGTCCCGCAGGGTCTACGCAGTATTTT.

This chain uses TRBV7-2 with TRBJ1-2; the match to TRBD1 covers 7 bases. This CDR3 comprises 15 residues. Germline lookup yields CDR1 SGHTA and CDR2 FQGNSA. The V and J ends lost 1 base and 8 bases, in that order; junction bases with no gene match: 10. CDR3 in DNA: TGTGCCAGCAGCTTAGTCGTTGTCCAGGGGGGCGGCTACACCTTC. It is translated as CASSLVVVQGGGYTF.

V and J are TRBV28 and TRBJ1-2; 11 nucleotides line up with TRBD1. V gave up 6 bases and J gave up 5 bases; unmatched junction bases: 8. The CDR3 totals 15 residues. From germline, CDR1 is MDHEN and CDR2 SYDVKM. The CDR3: CASSPQDRGLYGYTF. CDR3 bases: TGTGCCAGCAGCCCTCAGGACAGGGGGCTGTATGGCTACACCTTC.

This clone showed up just once. As DNA, the CDR3 is TGTGCCAGCAGCGTAGCTGGCGGGACCCCCTACGAGCAGTACTTC. Its protein product is CASSVAGGTPYEQYF. This chain links TRBV9 with TRBJ2-7; TRBD2 might be the D (6 bases). Between the trimmed V and J ends, which lost 0 bases and 2 bases, there was a span of 12 bases. The CDR3 is 15 amino acids. The germline V gene has CDR1 SGDLS and CDR2 YYNGEE. Full variable domain (missing parts from reference TRBV9 and TRBJ2-7): DSGVTQTPKHLITATGQRVTLRCSPRSGDLSVYWYQQSLDQGLQFLIQYYNGEERAKGNILERFSAQQFPDLHSELNLSSLELGDSALYFCASSVAGGTPYEQYFGPGTRLTVT.